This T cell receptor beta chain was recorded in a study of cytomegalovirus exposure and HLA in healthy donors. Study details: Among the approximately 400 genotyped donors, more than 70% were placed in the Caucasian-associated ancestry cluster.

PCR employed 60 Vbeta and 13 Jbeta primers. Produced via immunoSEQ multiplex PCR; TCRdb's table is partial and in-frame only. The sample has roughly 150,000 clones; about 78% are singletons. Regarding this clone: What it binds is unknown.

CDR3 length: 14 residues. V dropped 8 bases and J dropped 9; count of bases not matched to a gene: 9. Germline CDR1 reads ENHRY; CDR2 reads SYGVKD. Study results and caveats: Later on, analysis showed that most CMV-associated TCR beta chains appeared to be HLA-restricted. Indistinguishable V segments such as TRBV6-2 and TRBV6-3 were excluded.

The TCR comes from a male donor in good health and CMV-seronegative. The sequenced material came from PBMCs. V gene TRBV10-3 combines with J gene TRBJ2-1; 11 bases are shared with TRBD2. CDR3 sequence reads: CAIAGSGRAGEQFF. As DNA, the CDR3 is TGTGCCATCGCTGGTAGCGGGAGGGCCGGTGAGCAGTTCTTC.